This note documents a single T cell receptor (beta chain) sequence. This CDR3 spans 14 amino acids. Trimming cost V 8 bases and J 0 bases; bases outside gene matches: 2. From germline, CDR1 is GTSNPN and CDR2 SVGIG (reference sequence). The data were taken from a study of cytomegalovirus exposure and HLA in healthy donors. The PCR used 60 Vbeta and 13 Jbeta primers. Sequencing used immunoSEQ multiplex PCR; TCRdb keeps in-frame clones, though not all of them. The table includes approximately 150,000 clones, around 81% detected once. What was sequenced was PBMCs. This sequence originates from a man aged 35 to 55 in good health and CMV-seronegative. This chain links TRBV30 with TRBJ2-3; TRBD2 matches 13 bases. The CDR3 region has the DNA TGTGCCGGGACTAGCGGGGTTAGCACAGATACGCAGTATTTT. This sequence encodes CAGTSGVSTDTQYF.